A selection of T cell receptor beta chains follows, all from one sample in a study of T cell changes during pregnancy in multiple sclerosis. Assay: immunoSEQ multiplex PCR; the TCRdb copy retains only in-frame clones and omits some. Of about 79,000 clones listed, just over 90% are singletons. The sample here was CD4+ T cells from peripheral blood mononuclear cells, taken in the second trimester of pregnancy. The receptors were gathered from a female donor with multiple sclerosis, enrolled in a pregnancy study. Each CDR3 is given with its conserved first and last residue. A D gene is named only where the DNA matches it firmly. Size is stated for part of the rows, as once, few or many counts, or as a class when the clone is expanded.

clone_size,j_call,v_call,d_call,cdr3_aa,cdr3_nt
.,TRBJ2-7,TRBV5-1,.,CASSLDGADSSYEQYF,TGCGCCAGCAGCTTGGATGGGGCGGACAGTTCCTACGAGCAGTACTTC
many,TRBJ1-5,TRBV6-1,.,CASSERAGQPQHF,TGTGCCAGCAGTGAAAGAGCGGGTCAGCCCCAGCATTTT
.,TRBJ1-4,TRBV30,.,CAWSDRVEKLFF,TGTGCCTGGAGTGACAGGGTTGAAAAACTGTTTTTT
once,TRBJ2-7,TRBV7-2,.,CASSLVTASYEQYF,TGTGCCAGCAGCTTAGTGACAGCCTCCTACGAGCAGTACTTC
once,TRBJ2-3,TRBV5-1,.,CASSLEPPGRFTAHTQYF,TGCGCCAGCAGCTTGGAACCCCCAGGCCGCTTCACGGCCCATACGCAGTATTTT
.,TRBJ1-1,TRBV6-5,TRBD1,CASSSQGAGTEAFF,TGTGCCAGCAGTTCTCAGGGGGCGGGCACTGAAGCTTTCTTT
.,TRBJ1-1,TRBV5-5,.,CASSFLGGGLNTEAFF,TGTGCCAGCAGCTTTTTAGGTGGGGGCCTGAACACTGAAGCTTTCTTT
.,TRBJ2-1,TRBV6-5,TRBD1,CASSSQPGQVYLEQFF,TGTGCCAGCAGTTCACAACCGGGACAGGTTTATCTTGAGCAGTTCTTC
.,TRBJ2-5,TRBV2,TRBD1,CASSGTGRQETQYF,TGTGCCAGCAGCGGGACAGGGCGGCAAGAGACCCAGTACTTC
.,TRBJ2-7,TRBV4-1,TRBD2,CASSQDRWEGSAYEQYF,TGCGCCAGCAGCCAAGATAGGTGGGAGGGGAGTGCCTACGAGCAGTACTTC
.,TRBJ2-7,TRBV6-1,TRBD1,CASWGQGYEQYF,TGTGCCAGCTGGGGACAGGGCTACGAGCAGTACTTC
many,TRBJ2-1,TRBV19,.,CASSIEAGTGEQFF,TGTGCCAGTAGTATAGAAGCGGGGACAGGTGAGCAGTTCTTC
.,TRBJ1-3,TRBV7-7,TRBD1,CASSLGRGFGNTIYF,TGTGCCAGCAGCTTGGGCAGGGGGTTCGGAAACACCATATATTTT